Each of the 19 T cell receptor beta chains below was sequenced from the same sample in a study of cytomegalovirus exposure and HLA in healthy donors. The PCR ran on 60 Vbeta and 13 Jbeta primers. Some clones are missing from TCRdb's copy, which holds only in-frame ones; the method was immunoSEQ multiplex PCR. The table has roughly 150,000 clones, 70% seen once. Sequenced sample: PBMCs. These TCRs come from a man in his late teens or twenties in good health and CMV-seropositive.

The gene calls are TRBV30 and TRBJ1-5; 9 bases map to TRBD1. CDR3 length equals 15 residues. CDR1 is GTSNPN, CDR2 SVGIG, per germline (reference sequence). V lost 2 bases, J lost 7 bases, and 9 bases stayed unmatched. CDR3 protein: CAWSQMGQGGQPQHF. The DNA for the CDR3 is TGTGCCTGGAGTCAAATGGGACAGGGAGGACAGCCCCAGCATTTT.

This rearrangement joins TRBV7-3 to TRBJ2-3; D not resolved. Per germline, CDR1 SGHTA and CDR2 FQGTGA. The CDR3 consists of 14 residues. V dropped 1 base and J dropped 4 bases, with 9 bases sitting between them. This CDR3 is CASSLSPQADTQYF. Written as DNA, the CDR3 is TGTGCCAGCAGCTTAAGCCCTCAGGCAGATACGCAGTATTTT. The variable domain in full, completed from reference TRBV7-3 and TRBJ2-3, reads GAGVSQTPSNKVTEKGKYVELRCDPISGHTALYWYRQSLGQGPEFLIYFQGTGAADDSGLPNDRFFAVRPEGSVSTLKIQRTERGDSAVYLCASSLSPQADTQYFGPGTRLTVL.

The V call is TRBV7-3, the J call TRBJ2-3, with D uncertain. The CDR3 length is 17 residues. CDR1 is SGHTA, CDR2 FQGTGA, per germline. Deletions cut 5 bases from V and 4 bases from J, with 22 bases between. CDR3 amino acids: CASSNRPFGLSSDTQYF. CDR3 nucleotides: TGTGCCAGCAGCAACCGTCCGTTTGGCTTATCCTCAGATACGCAGTATTTT.

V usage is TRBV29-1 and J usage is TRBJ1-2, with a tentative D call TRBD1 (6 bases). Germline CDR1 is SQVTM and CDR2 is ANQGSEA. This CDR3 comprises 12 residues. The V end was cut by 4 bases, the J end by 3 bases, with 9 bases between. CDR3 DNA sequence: TGCAGCGTTGTCGAGGGGGACTATGGCTACACCTTC. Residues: CSVVEGDYGYTF. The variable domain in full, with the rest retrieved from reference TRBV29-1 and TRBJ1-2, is SAVISQKPSRDICQRGTSLTIQCQVDSQVTMMFWYRQQPGQSLTLIATANQGSEATYESGFVIDKFPISRPNLTFSTLTVSNMSPEDSSIYLCSVVEGDYGYTFGSGTRLTVV.

CDR3 amino acids: CASRESGGEANEKLFF. CDR3 coding DNA: TGTGCCAGCAGGGAGAGTGGTGGTGAGGCTAATGAAAAACTGTTTTTT. The rearrangement joins TRBV28 to TRBJ1-4; no firm D call. The CDR3 runs 16 residues. The germline V gene has CDR1 MDHEN and CDR2 SYDVKM. Deletions cut 6 bases from V and 3 bases from J, with 17 bases between.

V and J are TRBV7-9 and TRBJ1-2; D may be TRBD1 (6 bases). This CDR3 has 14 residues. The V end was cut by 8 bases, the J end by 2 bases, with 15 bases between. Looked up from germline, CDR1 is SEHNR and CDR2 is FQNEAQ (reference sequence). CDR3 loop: CASQLSGQNYGYTF. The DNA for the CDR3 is TGTGCCAGCCAACTGTCCGGACAGAACTATGGCTACACCTTC. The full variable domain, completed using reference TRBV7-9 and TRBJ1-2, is DTGVSQNPRHKITKRGQNVTFRCDPISEHNRLYWYRQTLGQGPEFLTYFQNEAQLEKSRLLSDRFSAERPKGSFSTLEIQRTEQGDSAMYLCASQLSGQNYGYTFGSGTRLTVV.

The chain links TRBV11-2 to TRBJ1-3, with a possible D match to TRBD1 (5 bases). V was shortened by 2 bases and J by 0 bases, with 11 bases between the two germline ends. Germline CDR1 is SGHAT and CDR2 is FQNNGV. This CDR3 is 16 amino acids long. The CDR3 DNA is TGTGCCAGCAGCTTATCTAGGGGAAACTCTGGAAACACCATATATTTT. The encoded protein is CASSLSRGNSGNTIYF.

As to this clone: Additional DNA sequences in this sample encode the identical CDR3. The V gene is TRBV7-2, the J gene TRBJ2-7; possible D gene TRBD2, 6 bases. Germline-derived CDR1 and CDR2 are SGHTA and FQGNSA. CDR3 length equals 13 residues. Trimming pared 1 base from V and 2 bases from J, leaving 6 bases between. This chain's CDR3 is CASSLGLAYEQYV. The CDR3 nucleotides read TGTGCCAGCAGCTTAGGACTAGCCTACGAGCAGTACGTC.

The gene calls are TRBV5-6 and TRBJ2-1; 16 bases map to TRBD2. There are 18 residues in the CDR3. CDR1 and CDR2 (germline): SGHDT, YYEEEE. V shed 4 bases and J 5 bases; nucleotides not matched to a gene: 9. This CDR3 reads CASSQGTSGRVRNNEQFF. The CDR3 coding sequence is TGTGCCAGCAGCCAAGGGACTAGCGGGAGGGTCCGTAACAATGAGCAGTTCTTC.

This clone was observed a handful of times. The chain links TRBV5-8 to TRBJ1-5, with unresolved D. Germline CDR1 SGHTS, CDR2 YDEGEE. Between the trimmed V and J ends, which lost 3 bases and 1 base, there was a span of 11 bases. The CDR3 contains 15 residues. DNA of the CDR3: TGTGCCAGCAGCTCTGGGGAGGTGAGCAATCAGCCCCAGCATTTT. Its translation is CASSSGEVSNQPQHF.

CDR3 protein: CATRSTRNRGPGELFF. The CDR3, as DNA: TGTGCCACCAGATCCACTCGGAACAGGGGACCCGGGGAGCTGTTTTTT. The chain joins TRBV15 to TRBJ2-2; 7 nucleotides line up with TRBD1. The CDR3 has 16 residues. V lost 6 bases to trimming and J lost 6 bases; unmatched junction nucleotides: 13. Germline CDR1 reads LNHNV; CDR2 reads YYDKDF (reference sequence).

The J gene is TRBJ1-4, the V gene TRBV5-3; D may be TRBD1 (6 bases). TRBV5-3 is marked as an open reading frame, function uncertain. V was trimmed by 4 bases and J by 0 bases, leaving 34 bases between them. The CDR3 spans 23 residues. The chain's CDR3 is CARSGGYRELDPSPNPTNEKLFF. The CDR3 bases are TGTGCCAGAAGCGGGGGATACAGGGAATTAGACCCTTCACCTAACCCAACTAATGAAAAACTGTTTTTT.

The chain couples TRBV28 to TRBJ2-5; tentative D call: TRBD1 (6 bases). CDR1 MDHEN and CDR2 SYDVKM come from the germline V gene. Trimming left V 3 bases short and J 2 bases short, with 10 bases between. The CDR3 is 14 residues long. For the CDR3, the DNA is TGTGCCAGCAGTTTGCCCGGGACACAAGAGACCCAGTACTTC. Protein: CASSLPGTQETQYF.

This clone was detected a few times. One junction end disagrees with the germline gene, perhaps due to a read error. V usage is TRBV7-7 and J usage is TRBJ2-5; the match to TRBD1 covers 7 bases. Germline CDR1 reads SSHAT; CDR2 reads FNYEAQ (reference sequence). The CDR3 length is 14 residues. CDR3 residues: CASSLGDSQETQYF. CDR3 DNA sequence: TGTGCTAGCAGCTTAGGGGACAGCCAAGAGACCCAGTACTTC.

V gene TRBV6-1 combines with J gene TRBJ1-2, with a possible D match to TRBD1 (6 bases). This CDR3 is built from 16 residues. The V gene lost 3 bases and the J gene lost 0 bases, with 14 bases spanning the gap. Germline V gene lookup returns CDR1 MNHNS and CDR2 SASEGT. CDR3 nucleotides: TGTGCCAGCAGTGATACTCCACAGGGTACTAACTATGGCTACACCTTC. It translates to CASSDTPQGTNYGYTF.

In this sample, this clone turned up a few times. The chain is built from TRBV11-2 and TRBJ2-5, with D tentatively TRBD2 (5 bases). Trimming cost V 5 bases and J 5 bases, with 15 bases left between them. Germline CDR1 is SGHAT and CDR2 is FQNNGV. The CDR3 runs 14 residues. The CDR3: CASSPWERRETQYF. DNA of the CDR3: TGTGCCAGCAGCCCGTGGGAGCGACGGGAGACCCAGTACTTC.

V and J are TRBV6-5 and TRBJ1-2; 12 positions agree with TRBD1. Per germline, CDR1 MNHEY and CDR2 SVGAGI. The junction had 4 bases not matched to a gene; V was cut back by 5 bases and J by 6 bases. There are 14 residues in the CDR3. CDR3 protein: CASSRDRGLHGYTF. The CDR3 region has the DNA TGTGCCAGCAGTCGGGACAGGGGGCTGCATGGCTACACCTTC.

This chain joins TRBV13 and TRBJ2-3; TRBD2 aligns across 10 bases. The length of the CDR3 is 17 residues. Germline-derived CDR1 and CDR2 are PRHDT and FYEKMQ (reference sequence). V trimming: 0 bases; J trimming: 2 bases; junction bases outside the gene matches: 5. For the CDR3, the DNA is TGTGCCAGCAGCTTAGGTATAGCGGGGGGCCTCACAGATACGCAGTATTTT. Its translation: CASSLGIAGGLTDTQYF.

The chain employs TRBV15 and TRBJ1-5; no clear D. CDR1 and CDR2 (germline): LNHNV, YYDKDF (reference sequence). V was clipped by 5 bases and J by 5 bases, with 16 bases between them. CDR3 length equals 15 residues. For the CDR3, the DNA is TGTGCCACCAGCTCTACGAGCTTCTCCTATCAGCCCCAGCATTTT. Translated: CATSSTSFSYQPQHF.